This note documents a single T cell receptor beta chain sequence. Antigen: not known. Germline V CDR1 and CDR2: MDHEN, SYDVKM. The CDR3 runs to 18 residues. Trimming at V came to 6 bases and at J to 4 bases, leaving 13 bases not matched to a gene. This sample is part of a study of PD-1 blockade in classical Hodgkin lymphoma. General observations from the study: CD4+ TCR diversity climbed significantly by C4D1, unlike CD8+ TCR diversity. Why repertoires differed is undefined; disease activity or prior therapy possibly contributed. Patients newly diagnosed and complete responders had comparable baseline diversity.

This sample's time point: cycle 4 day 1 (C4D1), after around six weeks of nivolumab. Each patient relapsed following autologous stem cell transplantation, and prior brentuximab vedotin exposure differed. Assay used: immunoSEQ multiplex PCR; TCRdb lists only in-frame clones, some missing. Among 15,000 to 25,000 clones listed, 65% to 80% were seen once. The chain joins TRBV28 to TRBJ2-3; 13 bases map to TRBD2. Source: peripheral blood mononuclear cells (PBMCs), taken before the fourth cycle of nivolumab. The sequence was obtained from a human donor with classical Hodgkin lymphoma. CDR3 region: CASSLTSGGPILADTQYF. The CDR3 coding sequence is TGTGCCAGCAGCCTGACTAGCGGGGGGCCTATCCTGGCAGATACGCAGTATTTT.